Listed below are T cell receptor beta chains from one sample, sequenced in a study of shared clonotypes between healthy human individuals. The protocol was immunoSEQ multiplex PCR, while the TCRdb copy is restricted to in-frame clones and leaves out a portion. The table lists approximately 1,000,000 clones, roughly 74% of them singletons, with about 0.52% in the top ten. Sequenced: memory CD4+ T cells from PBMCs. The receptors originated from a man younger than 35 in good health. Some clones in this sample may be carry-over from other donors' samples. CDR3s include the opening cysteine and the closing phenylalanine or tryptophan. Each record gives: D gene, J gene, V gene, clone size, CDR3 protein, CDR3 DNA. A D gene is named only where the DNA matches it firmly. Size tells how often a clone was seen (once, few, many) or the class of an expanded clone, and some rows leave it out.

>TRBD2|TRBJ2-1|TRBV5-4|NA
CASSAGGTRGYNEQFF
TGTGCCAGCAGCGCGGGGGGGACTAGAGGGTACAATGAGCAGTTCTTC
>TRBD2|TRBJ2-3|TRBV6-1|NA
CASSEFSGGHADTQYF
TGTGCCAGCAGTGAATTTTCGGGAGGGCACGCAGATACGCAGTATTTT
>NA|TRBJ2-4|TRBV4-2|NA
CASSQEFTYKNIQYF
TGTGCCAGCAGCCAAGAGTTTACCTATAAAAACATTCAGTACTTC
>NA|TRBJ2-1|TRBV7-9|NA
CASSFSLSSYNEQFF
TGTGCCAGCAGCTTCAGCCTGAGCTCCTACAATGAGCAGTTCTTC
>NA|TRBJ1-2|TRBV4-1|NA
CASSQEAPEEVVVNYGYTF
TGCGCCAGCAGCCAAGAGGCCCCAGAAGAAGTTGTGGTTAACTATGGCTACACCTTC
>NA|TRBJ2-5|TRBV5-1|NA
CASSQGETQYF
TGCGCCAGCAGCCAAGGAGAGACCCAGTACTTC
>TRBD1|TRBJ2-5|TRBV5-5|NA
CASCRGTGVETQYF
TGTGCCAGCTGCCGAGGGACAGGGGTAGAGACCCAGTACTTC
>NA|TRBJ2-4|TRBV6-6|NA
CASSYQGGDIQYF
TGTGCCAGCAGTTATCAGGGGGGAGACATTCAGTACTTC
>NA|TRBJ1-4|TRBV21-1|NA
CASSKGTENNEKLFF
TGTGCCAGCAGCAAGGGGACAGAAAATAATGAAAAACTGTTTTTT
>NA|TRBJ2-5|TRBV6-6|NA
CASSYSQETQYF
TGTGCCAGCAGTTACTCGCAAGAGACCCAGTACTTC
>TRBD1|TRBJ1-1|TRBV5-5|many
CASSWNPQGDTEAFF
TGTGCCAGCAGCTGGAACCCTCAGGGGGACACTGAAGCTTTCTTT
>TRBD1|TRBJ2-1|TRBV6-5|NA
CASTNRGNEQFF
TGTGCCAGCACGAACAGGGGCAATGAGCAGTTCTTC
>NA|TRBJ2-7|TRBV9|NA
CASSITGTTAYEQYF
TGTGCCAGCAGTATAACCGGGACCACAGCCTACGAGCAGTACTTC
>TRBD1|TRBJ1-4|TRBV2|few
CASRRQGGEAEKLFF
TGTGCCAGCAGGCGACAGGGAGGGGAGGCTGAAAAACTGTTTTTT
>NA|TRBJ2-1|TRBV5-1|NA
CASRLYAYEQFF
TGCGCCAGCAGACTCTACGCGTATGAGCAGTTCTTC
>TRBD1|TRBJ2-3|TRBV7-2|once
CASSPNRGADTQYF
TGTGCCAGCAGCCCTAACAGGGGGGCAGATACGCAGTATTTT
>NA|TRBJ1-2|TRBV30|NA
CAWTKRGGLGYTF
TGTGCCTGGACTAAGCGGGGGGGCCTTGGCTACACCTTC
>NA|TRBJ1-1|TRBV7-3|NA
CASSLLGGMNTEAFF
TGTGCCAGCAGCTTATTGGGGGGCATGAACACTGAAGCTTTCTTT
>NA|TRBJ2-5|TRBV2|NA
CASNGGVRWETQYF
TGTGCCAGCAACGGCGGGGTTAGGTGGGAGACCCAGTACTTC
>NA|TRBJ1-4|TRBV2|NA
CASAGGLGEKLFF
TGTGCCAGCGCGGGAGGGTTGGGTGAAAAACTGTTTTTT
>NA|TRBJ1-3|TRBV30|NA
CAWSTDGNTIYF
TGTGCCTGGAGTACGGATGGAAACACCATATATTTT
>TRBD2|TRBJ2-1|TRBV7-6|NA
CASSPILGGNLFSYNEQFF
TGTGCCAGCAGCCCTATATTGGGGGGGAACTTATTCTCCTACAATGAGCAGTTCTTC
>NA|TRBJ2-3|TRBV6-6|NA
CARDSYTQYF
TGTGCCAGAGACTCCTATACGCAGTATTTT
>TRBD2|TRBJ2-1|TRBV7-2|NA
CASSSGLAGPANEQFF
TGTGCCAGCAGCTCGGGACTAGCGGGGCCCGCCAATGAGCAGTTCTTC
>NA|TRBJ1-5|TRBV5-6|NA
CASSLGGARGGPQHF
TGTGCCAGCAGCTTGGGGGGTGCTCGGGGTGGGCCCCAGCATTTT
>NA|TRBJ2-1|TRBV5-4|once
CASSTQAGTEQFF
TGTGCCAGCAGCACCCAGGCCGGAACCGAGCAGTTCTTC